The next 23 T cell receptor beta chains were all read from a single sample in a study of technical replicates of blood from a handful of donors. The protocol was immunoSEQ multiplex PCR, while the TCRdb copy is restricted to in-frame clones and leaves out a portion. The sample holds 75,000 to 95,000 clones; around 94% are singletons and the top ten take 0.25%. Sequenced material: T cells isolated from PBMCs. These receptors all come from a human donor in good health.

The chain employs TRBV7-9 and TRBJ2-2, with D maybe TRBD1 (6 bases). V was clipped by 8 bases and J by 1 base, with 8 bases between them. The CDR3 totals 13 residues. CDR1 is SEHNR and CDR2 is FQNEAQ in the germline V gene (reference sequence). The CDR3 here is CASLQGNTGELFF. The DNA of the CDR3 is TGTGCCAGCTTACAGGGGAACACCGGGGAGCTGTTTTTT. The complete variable domain, with remaining parts taken from reference TRBV7-9 and TRBJ2-2, reads DTGVSQNPRHKITKRGQNVTFRCDPISEHNRLYWYRQTLGQGPEFLTYFQNEAQLEKSRLLSDRFSAERPKGSFSTLEIQRTEQGDSAMYLCASLQGNTGELFFGEGSRLTVL.

V is TRBV19 and J is TRBJ2-3, with 9 nucleotides matching TRBD1. The V segment lost 5 bases and the J segment 6 bases; nucleotides outside the gene matches: 3. This CDR3 comprises 13 residues. Germline CDR1 and CDR2: LNHDA and SQIVND (reference sequence). The CDR3 sequence: CASSVQGADTQYF. For the CDR3, the DNA is TGTGCCAGTAGTGTACAGGGGGCCGATACGCAGTATTTT.

The table lists this clone with a few counts. The rearrangement links TRBV15 to TRBJ1-5; the match to TRBD1 covers 7 bases. In germline, CDR1 is LNHNV, CDR2 YYDKDF (reference sequence). The CDR3 has 13 amino acids. V shed 5 bases and J 4 bases; nucleotides not matched to a gene: 2. CDR3 in amino acids: CATSGTENQPQHF. For the CDR3, the DNA is TGTGCCACCAGCGGGACAGAAAATCAGCCCCAGCATTTT.

The chain employs TRBV5-1 and TRBJ2-2; D gene uncertain. Trimming left V 2 bases short and J 4 bases short, with 9 bases between. The CDR3 has 14 residues. Germline V gene data show CDR1 as SGHRS and CDR2 as YFSETQ. The CDR3 bases are TGCGCCAGCAGCTTTACAGTGATCACCGGGGAGCTGTTTTTT. Translation: CASSFTVITGELFF. The whole variable domain, remainder taken from reference TRBV5-1 and TRBJ2-2, is KAGVTQTPRYLIKTRGQQVTLSCSPISGHRSVSWYQQTPGQGLQFLFEYFSETQRNKGNFPGRFSGRQFSNSRSEMNVSTLELGDSALYLCASSFTVITGELFFGEGSRLTVL.

The gene calls are TRBV25-1 and TRBJ2-1; maybe TRBD1 (5 bases). The V end was cut by 2 bases, the J end by 8 bases, with 19 bases between. The CDR3 is 16 residues long. Germline values: CDR1 MGHDK, CDR2 SYGVNS. The CDR3 nucleotides read TGTGCCAGCAGTGAAGGTGGCAGGGTGACCGGACATGAGCAGTTCTTC. It encodes CASSEGGRVTGHEQFF.

The rearrangement uses TRBV4-1 and TRBJ1-1, with D perhaps TRBD1 (6 bases). The germline V gene encodes CDR1 MGHRA and CDR2 YSYEKL. The V end lost 3 bases, the J end lost 3 bases, and 14 bases lay between the germline ends. The CDR3 consists of 15 residues. CDR3 loop: CASSQQSQGYTEAFF. CDR3 coding DNA: TGCGCCAGCAGCCAGCAAAGTCAGGGGTACACTGAAGCTTTCTTT.

The J gene is TRBJ2-7, the V gene TRBV10-1, with D possibly matching TRBD1 (5 bases). Germline values: CDR1 WNHNN, CDR2 SYGVQD (reference sequence). This CDR3 spans 13 amino acids. V was trimmed by 4 bases and J by 3 bases, leaving 10 bases between them. For the CDR3, the DNA is TGCGCCAGCAGTGTGGGGCCCAGCTACGAGCAGTACTTC. Protein product: CASSVGPSYEQYF.

V and J are TRBV5-1 and TRBJ2-3, with 7 bases that match TRBD1. Germline V gene sequence: CDR1 SGHRS, CDR2 YFSETQ. The CDR3 has 16 amino acids. The trim removed 4 bases at V and 1 base at J, leaving 9 bases unmatched. CDR3 coding DNA: TGCGCCAGCAGCCGACAGGGCGAGGGGCGCACAGATACGCAGTATTTT. Its protein product is CASSRQGEGRTDTQYF. The full variable domain, completed using reference TRBV5-1 and TRBJ2-3, is KAGVTQTPRYLIKTRGQQVTLSCSPISGHRSVSWYQQTPGQGLQFLFEYFSETQRNKGNFPGRFSGRQFSNSRSEMNVSTLELGDSALYLCASSRQGEGRTDTQYFGPGTRLTVL.

The chain recombines TRBV11-2 with TRBJ2-7; perhaps TRBD1 as D (5 bases). Trimming removed 5 bases at V and 5 bases at J, with 13 bases between. There are 13 residues in the CDR3. In germline, CDR1 is SGHAT, CDR2 FQNNGV. The CDR3 region is CASSGTQGDEQYF. CDR3 DNA sequence: TGTGCCAGCAGCGGAACCCAAGGGGACGAGCAGTACTTC. Full variable domain (missing parts from reference TRBV11-2 and TRBJ2-7): EAGVAQSPRYKIIEKRQSVAFWCNPISGHATLYWYQQILGQGPKLLIQFQNNGVVDDSQLPKDRFSAERLKGVDSTLKIQPAKLEDSAVYLCASSGTQGDEQYFGPGTRLTVT.

This chain links TRBV27 with TRBJ2-7; the match to TRBD2 covers 8 bases. The CDR3 runs 13 residues. Trimming took 4 bases from V and 4 from J; bases not matched to a gene: 3. Germline CDR1 reads MNHEY; CDR2 reads SMNVEV (reference sequence). The CDR3 nucleotides are TGTGCCAGCAGTTGGAGCGGGAGTTACGAGCAGTACTTC. This gives the protein CASSWSGSYEQYF.

The V gene is TRBV14, the J gene TRBJ2-7, with D unclear. Germline V CDR1 and CDR2: SGHDN, FVKESK. Trimming took off 0 bases at V and 5 bases at J, with 11 bases between the two ends. CDR3 length: 14 residues. CDR3 sequence reads: CASSQDFQSHEQYF. The CDR3 coding sequence is TGTGCCAGCAGCCAAGACTTTCAGTCCCACGAGCAGTACTTC.

V is TRBV9 and J is TRBJ1-4; TRBD1 agrees at 7 bases. The V gene's germline CDR1 is SGDLS and CDR2 YYNGEE. J was trimmed by 3 bases and V by 2 bases; bases with no gene match: 4. This CDR3 has 15 amino acids. The CDR3 is CASSVEGASNEKLFF. The CDR3 nucleotides are TGTGCCAGCAGCGTTGAGGGGGCCTCTAATGAAAAACTGTTTTTT.

This chain uses TRBV6-5 with TRBJ2-1; the match to TRBD2 covers 7 bases. Trimming at V came to 2 bases and at J to 4 bases, leaving 2 bases not matched to a gene. CDR3 length equals 14 residues. CDR1 and CDR2 (germline): MNHEY, SVGAGI. CDR3: CASSYLAAYNEQFF. CDR3 DNA: TGTGCCAGCAGTTACCTAGCGGCTTACAATGAGCAGTTCTTC.

The chain links TRBV6-1 to TRBJ1-1; D remains unclear. Per the germline V gene, CDR1 is MNHNS and CDR2 is SASEGT. Trimming took off 6 bases at V and 8 bases at J, with 19 bases between the two ends. CDR3 length: 14 residues. This chain's CDR3 is CASSLEGGIAEAFF. CDR3 nucleotides: TGTGCCAGCAGCCTAGAGGGAGGGATAGCGGAAGCTTTCTTT.

This clone was picked up one time. This sequence joins TRBV13 and TRBJ2-7; D might be TRBD1 (5 bases). V was trimmed by 4 bases and J by 4 bases, leaving 8 bases between them. CDR1 is PRHDT, CDR2 FYEKMQ, per germline (reference sequence). CDR3 length equals 12 residues. CDR3 sequence: CASSSTGYEQYF. The DNA of the CDR3 is TGTGCCAGCAGCTCAACAGGTTACGAGCAGTACTTC. Variable domain in full (rest from reference TRBV13 and TRBJ2-7): AAGVIQSPRHLIKEKRETATLKCYPIPRHDTVYWYQQGPGQDPQFLISFYEKMQSDKGSIPDRFSAQQFSDYHSELNMSSLELGDSALYFCASSSTGYEQYFGPGTRLTVT.

The chain recombines TRBV5-6 with TRBJ1-3, with D possibly being TRBD1 (5 bases). Trimming pared 7 bases from V and 0 bases from J, leaving 14 bases between. Germline lookup yields CDR1 SGHDT and CDR2 YYEEEE. The CDR3 runs to 15 residues. This CDR3 is CASSSDRHSGNTIYF. The DNA for the CDR3 is TGTGCCAGCTCCTCCGACAGACACTCTGGAAACACCATATATTTT.

This clone was detected only once. V usage is TRBV27 and J usage is TRBJ2-5, with 7 bases fitting TRBD2. CDR3 length: 13 amino acids. With 4 bases clipped from V and 2 bases from J, the junction kept 1 base outside the gene matches. Germline CDR1 is MNHEY and CDR2 is SMNVEV (reference sequence). The CDR3 bases are TGTGCCAGCAGTTGGGGGGGACAAGAGACCCAGTACTTC. Its translation: CASSWGGQETQYF.

The chain couples TRBV10-3 to TRBJ1-1, with 10 bases identical to TRBD1. The germline gives CDR1 ENHRY, CDR2 SYGVKD. The CDR3 is 15 amino acids. The ends lost 1 base at V and 4 bases at J; junction bases unmatched: 3. For the CDR3, the DNA is TGTGCCATCAGTGAGTGGGGACAGGGGACCACTGAAGCTTTCTTT. Protein product: CAISEWGQGTTEAFF.

The gene calls are TRBV2 and TRBJ1-1; D is unclear. The CDR3 has 11 residues. V gave up 4 bases and J gave up 6 bases, with 6 bases separating them. From germline, CDR1 is SNHLY and CDR2 FYNNEI. CDR3 in DNA: TGTGCCAGCAGTGCGTCCGCTGAAGCTTTCTTT. Translation: CASSASAEAFF. The full variable domain, completed using reference TRBV2 and TRBJ1-1, is EPEVTQTPSHQVTQMGQEVILRCVPISNHLYFYWYRQILGQKVEFLVSFYNNEISEKSEIFDDQFSVERPDGSNFTLKIRSTKLEDSAMYFCASSASAEAFFGQGTRLTVV.

This chain uses TRBV11-1 with TRBJ2-7; D possibly corresponds to TRBD1 (6 bases). Per the germline V gene, CDR1 is SGHAT and CDR2 is FQDESV (reference sequence). The CDR3 sequence is 14 residues long. V lost 5 bases, J lost 2 bases, and 13 bases lay in between. CDR3 nucleotide sequence: TGTGCCAGCAGCCAATACAGGGATCCCTACGAGCAGTACTTC. Protein sequence: CASSQYRDPYEQYF.

The V and J genes are TRBV14 and TRBJ1-1; D is perhaps TRBD1 (5 bases). The CDR3 covers 15 residues. The germline V and J ends were trimmed by 1 base and 6 bases, with 15 bases remaining between them. Germline assignment: CDR1 SGHDN and CDR2 FVKESK. The CDR3 DNA reads TGTGCCAGCAGCCAAGGAAAGGGGTGGAATCCTGAAGCTTTCTTT. Its translation is CASSQGKGWNPEAFF.

The genes are TRBV15 and TRBJ1-1; D not certain. The CDR3 has 14 amino acids. Germline values: CDR1 LNHNV, CDR2 YYDKDF (reference sequence). V was trimmed by 7 bases and J by 4 bases, leaving 16 bases between them. In DNA, the CDR3 is TGTGCCACCACCCCCCCCGAGGGATTCACTGAAGCTTTCTTT. It encodes CATTPPEGFTEAFF.

The rearrangement uses TRBV12-2 and TRBJ2-7; the table gives TRBD2 as D, unverified against the DNA. TRBV12-2 is assigned pseudogene status. The CDR3 is made up of 15 amino acids. In nucleotides, the CDR3 is TGTGCAAGTCGCTGGGGGGGGCCCTTCTGTTACGAGCAGTACTTC. This encodes CASRWGGPFCYEQYF.